This TCR beta chain was recorded in a study of CD4 T cells in relation to SARS-CoV-2 and coronaviruses. Study summary: Median patient age was around 40 years, spanning 21 to 72 years.

A note on this clone: Its antigen is not known.

V was clipped by 2 bases and J by 4 bases, with 13 bases between them. The CDR3 consists of 15 residues. Germline V gene sequence: CDR1 MDHEN, CDR2 SYDVKM. General observations from the study: No donor gave both pre-pandemic and post-infection samples. SARS-CoV-2-driven expansion was significantly weaker in crossreactive than monoreactive clones.

Measured with immunoSEQ multiplex PCR; TCRdb has only the in-frame clones, and not every one. The sample lists about 37,000 clones, approximately 85% occurring once. The sample consisted of memory CD4+ T cells from PBMCs. The TCR sequence derives from an adult with COVID-19. J is TRBJ2-3 and V is TRBV28; D may match TRBD1 or TRBD2 (5 bases each). The CDR3 DNA reads as TGTGCCAGCAGTTTACGAGGGGATCTGTCAGATACGCAGTATTTT. This encodes CASSLRGDLSDTQYF.